The source of this TCR beta chain is a study of blood T cell repertoires in COVID-19. Study as a whole: Samples came from the United States, Italy and Spain, spanning acute and convalescent COVID-19. Nucleic acid was either cDNA or gDNA, and it came from T cells, B-cell-depleted T cells, or PBMCs.

Original processing notes: The authors estimated nucleated cell counts from reference gene primer amplification. Assay used: immunoSEQ multiplex PCR; TCRdb lists only in-frame clones, some missing. V and J calls and clone size come straight from that table; D and trimming were deduced from the DNA. The sample lists about 240,000 clones; approximately 90% were seen once. The study assigned cohorts using participant-reported clinical history. Trimming left V 5 bases short and J 0 bases short, with 9 bases between. Germline V gene sequence: CDR1 SGHTS, CDR2 YDEGEE. This CDR3 region has 14 residues. This chain links TRBV5-8 with TRBJ1-5, with D unresolved. The sequenced material came from PBMCs or T cells enriched from blood (not recorded which). The clonotype was recovered from a woman aged 25 to 39 with acute COVID-19. The CDR3 coding sequence is TGTGCCAGCAGACGGCGGGTTAGCAATCAGCCCCAGCATTTT. Translating gives CASRRRVSNQPQHF.